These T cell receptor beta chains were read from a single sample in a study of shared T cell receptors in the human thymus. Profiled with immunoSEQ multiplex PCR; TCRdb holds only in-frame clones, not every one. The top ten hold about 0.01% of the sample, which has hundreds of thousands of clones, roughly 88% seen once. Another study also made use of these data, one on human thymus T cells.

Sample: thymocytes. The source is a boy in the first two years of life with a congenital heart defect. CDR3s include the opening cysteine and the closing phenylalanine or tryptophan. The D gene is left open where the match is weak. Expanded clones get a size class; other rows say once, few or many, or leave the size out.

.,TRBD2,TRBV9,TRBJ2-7,CASSPGGTSGSSYEQYF,TGTGCCAGCAGCCCAGGGGGGACTAGCGGGAGCTCCTACGAGCAGTACTTC
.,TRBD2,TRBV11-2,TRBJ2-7,CASSLDRRLALNNSYEQYF,TGTGCCAGCAGCTTAGATAGGAGACTAGCGCTTAATAACTCCTACGAGCAGTACTTC
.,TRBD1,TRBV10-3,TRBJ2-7,CAISEGTGGTKGYEQYF,TGTGCCATCAGTGAAGGGACAGGGGGAACGAAGGGTTACGAGCAGTACTTC
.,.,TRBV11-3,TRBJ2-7,CASSLDGQLIYEQYF,TGTGCCAGCAGCTTAGATGGGCAGCTGATCTACGAGCAGTACTTC
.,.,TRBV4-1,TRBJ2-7,CASSPSGRPYEQYF,TGCGCCAGCAGCCCAAGTGGGAGGCCCTACGAGCAGTACTTC
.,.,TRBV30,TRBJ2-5,CAWIAPTRDWETQYF,TGTGCCTGGATCGCCCCCACTAGAGATTGGGAGACCCAGTACTTC
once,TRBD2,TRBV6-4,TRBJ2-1,CASSDSLPLAASSYNEQFF,TGTGCCAGCAGTGACTCGCTTCCACTAGCGGCCAGCTCCTACAATGAGCAGTTCTTC
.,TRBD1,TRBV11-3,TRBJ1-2,CASRRQGDNRGYTF,TGTGCCAGCAGGCGACAGGGCGACAACCGGGGCTACACCTTC
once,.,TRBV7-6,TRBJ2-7,CASSLPRVCRRGRPYEQYF,TGTGCCAGCAGCCTCCCTAGGGTGTGTCGTCGGGGTCGGCCCTACGAGCAGTACTTC
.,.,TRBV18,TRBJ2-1,CASSPAIEGPYNEQFF,TGTGCCAGCTCACCTGCTATAGAGGGCCCCTACAATGAGCAGTTCTTC
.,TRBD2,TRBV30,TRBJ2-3,CAWGRGAPTDTQYF,TGTGCCTGGGGGCGGGGGGCCCCCACAGATACGCAGTATTTT
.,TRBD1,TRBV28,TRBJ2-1,CASNPGTGLNEQFF,TGTGCCAGCAATCCGGGGACAGGGCTCAATGAGCAGTTCTTC
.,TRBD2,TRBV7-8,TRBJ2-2,CASSWGGFANTGELFF,TGTGCCAGCAGCTGGGGGGGTTTCGCGAACACCGGGGAGCTGTTTTTT
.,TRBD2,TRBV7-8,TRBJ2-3,CASSLGGLAGVVRQYF,TGTGCCAGCAGCTTAGGGGGACTAGCGGGAGTAGTACGGCAGTATTTT
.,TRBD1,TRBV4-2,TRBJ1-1,CASSQADRVHTEAFF,TGTGCCAGCAGCCAGGCCGACAGGGTGCACACTGAAGCTTTCTTT
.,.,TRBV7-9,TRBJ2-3,CASSLPVGHTDTQYF,TGTGCCAGCAGCTTACCCGTGGGGCACACAGATACGCAGTATTTT